The clone carrying this TCR beta chain came up a few times. Trimming shortened V by 0 bases and J by 3 bases, and 11 bases separated the two germline ends. In germline, CDR1 is DFQATT, CDR2 SNEGSKA (reference sequence). The CDR3 loop spans 14 amino acids. These data come from a study of identical twins. TCRdb fed the 5' RACE reads into MiXCR, producing one record per CDR3 protein. The table shows 450,000 or so distinct CDR3 sequences, with more than 13% occurring only once. These data were also reused for a study on yellow fever vaccine responses in identical twins.

The chain carries TRBV20-1 and TRBJ2-5; D is uncertain. The source is a woman between 18 and 29 years old in good health. The sample comprised CD4+ T cells sorted from blood. The CDR3 region has the DNA TGCAGTGCTAGAGATCTGGGTTTAAAAGAGACCCAGTACTTC. Amino acid sequence: CSARDLGLKETQYF.